This T cell receptor beta chain was found in a study of blood T cell repertoires in COVID-19. Across the whole study: Acute and convalescent COVID-19 samples came from the United States, Italy and Spain. T cells, B-cell-depleted T cells, or PBMCs provided the cDNA or gDNA that served as material.

Original analysis: The assay estimated nucleated cells by amplifying reference gene primers. Assay: immunoSEQ multiplex PCR; the TCRdb copy retains only in-frame clones and omits some. V, J and clone size derive from that table, while D and trimming were established from the DNA sequence. The table lists 120,000 to 150,000 clones, more than 75% of them singletons. CDR1 is SGHTA, CDR2 FQGNSA, per germline. The CDR3 is 13 amino acids. V lost 8 bases, J lost 7 bases, and 10 bases stayed unmatched. This sequence joins TRBV7-2 and TRBJ1-1; 7 bases are a match to TRBD1. The sequence was obtained from an elderly man with acute or convalescent COVID-19. Material: peripheral blood. CDR3 region: CASRAGQPFEAFF. The CDR3 nucleotides read TGTGCCAGCCGGGCGGGACAGCCATTTGAAGCTTTCTTT.